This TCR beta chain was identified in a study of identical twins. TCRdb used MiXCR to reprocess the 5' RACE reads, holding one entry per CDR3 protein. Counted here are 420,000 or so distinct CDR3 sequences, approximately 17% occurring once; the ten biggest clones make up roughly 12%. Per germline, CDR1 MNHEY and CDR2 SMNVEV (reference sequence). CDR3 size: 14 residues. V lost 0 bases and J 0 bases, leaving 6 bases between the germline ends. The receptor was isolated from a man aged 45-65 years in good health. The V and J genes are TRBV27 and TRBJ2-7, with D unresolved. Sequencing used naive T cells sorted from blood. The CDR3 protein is CASSLSKNSYEQYF. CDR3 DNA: TGTGCCAGCAGTTTATCCAAAAACTCCTACGAGCAGTACTTC.